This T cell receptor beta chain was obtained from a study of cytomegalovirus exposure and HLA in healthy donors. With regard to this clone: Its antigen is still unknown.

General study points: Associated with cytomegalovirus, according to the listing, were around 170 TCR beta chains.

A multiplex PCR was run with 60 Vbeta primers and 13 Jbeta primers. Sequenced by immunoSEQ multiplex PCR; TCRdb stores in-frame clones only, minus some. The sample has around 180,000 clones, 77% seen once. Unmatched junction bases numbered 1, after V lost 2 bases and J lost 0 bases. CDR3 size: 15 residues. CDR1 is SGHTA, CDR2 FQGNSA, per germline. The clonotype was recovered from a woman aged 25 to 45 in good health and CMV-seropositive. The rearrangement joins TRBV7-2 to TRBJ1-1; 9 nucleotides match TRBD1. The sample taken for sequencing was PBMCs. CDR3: CASSLWDRVNTEAFF. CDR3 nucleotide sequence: TGTGCCAGCAGCTTATGGGACAGGGTGAACACTGAAGCTTTCTTT.